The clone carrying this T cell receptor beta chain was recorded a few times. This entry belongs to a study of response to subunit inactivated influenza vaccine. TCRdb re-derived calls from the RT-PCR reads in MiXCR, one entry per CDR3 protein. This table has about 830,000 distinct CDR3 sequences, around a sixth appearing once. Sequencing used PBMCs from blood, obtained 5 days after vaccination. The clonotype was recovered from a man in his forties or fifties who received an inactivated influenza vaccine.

The CDR3 nucleotides are TGTGCCACCAGTGATCCGGATAGCTCCTACAATGAGCAGTTCTTC. This encodes CATSDPDSSYNEQFF. The chain employs TRBV24-1 and TRBJ2-1; D call uncertain. The germline V gene has CDR1 KGHDR and CDR2 SFDVKD. The CDR3 sequence is 15 residues long. Trimming stripped 3 bases from V and 0 bases from J, with 8 bases between.